Listed below are T cell receptor beta chains from one sample, sequenced in a study of T cell responses to AZD1222 COVID-19 vaccine. Generated by immunoSEQ multiplex PCR, the TCRdb table keeps only in-frame clones and is missing some. The sample lists some 100,000 clones, around 87% occurring once. Sequencing was performed on peripheral blood, taken 28 days after the second AZD1222 dose. These receptors all stem from an adult who received the AZD1222 COVID-19 vaccine. Both conserved end residues are part of each CDR3. Fields, in order: clone size, D gene, J gene, V gene, CDR3 DNA, CDR3 protein. The D gene is left open where the match is weak. Rows may omit the clone size; those that give it use once, few, many or a size class.

abundance: -
d_gene: -
j_gene: TRBJ1-1
v_gene: TRBV7-2
CDR3nt: TGTGCCAGCAGCTACACAAGGACTTTCACTGAAGCTTTCTTT
CDR3aa: CASSYTRTFTEAFF

abundance: -
d_gene: -
j_gene: TRBJ2-3
v_gene: TRBV30
CDR3nt: TGTGCCTGGAGCGTAGGGGATACGCAGTATTTT
CDR3aa: CAWSVGDTQYF

abundance: -
d_gene: TRBD1
j_gene: TRBJ1-2
v_gene: TRBV29-1
CDR3nt: TGCAGCGGAGGAGACAGGGCCTCTTGGGGCTACACCTTC
CDR3aa: CSGGDRASWGYTF

abundance: few
d_gene: -
j_gene: TRBJ1-2
v_gene: TRBV5-1
CDR3nt: TGCGCCAGCAGAGGAAATTTTAACTATGGCTACACCTTC
CDR3aa: CASRGNFNYGYTF

abundance: -
d_gene: -
j_gene: TRBJ2-1
v_gene: TRBV19
CDR3nt: TGTGCCAGTAGTATACCGGGCCCAGACAATGAGCAGTTCTTC
CDR3aa: CASSIPGPDNEQFF

abundance: -
d_gene: -
j_gene: TRBJ2-1
v_gene: TRBV11-2
CDR3nt: TGTGCCAGCAGCCAGGCAGGCGGAGAATACAATGAGCAGTTCTTC
CDR3aa: CASSQAGGEYNEQFF

abundance: -
d_gene: -
j_gene: TRBJ2-2
v_gene: TRBV6-5
CDR3nt: TGTGCCAGCAGTTACTCGTGGGGCCCAAACACCGGGGAGCTGTTTTTT
CDR3aa: CASSYSWGPNTGELFF

abundance: -
d_gene: TRBD2
j_gene: TRBJ2-3
v_gene: TRBV7-9
CDR3nt: TGTGCCAGCAGCTTACTAGGGCGGGGGACTAGCACAGATACGCAGTATTTT
CDR3aa: CASSLLGRGTSTDTQYF

abundance: -
d_gene: -
j_gene: TRBJ2-2
v_gene: TRBV6-5
CDR3nt: TGTGCCAGCAGTTATTTCTTACCGGGGGAGCTGTTTTTT
CDR3aa: CASSYFLPGELFF

abundance: -
d_gene: -
j_gene: TRBJ1-2
v_gene: TRBV7-9
CDR3nt: TGTGCCAGCAGCCCGGACAGTTATGGCTACACCTTC
CDR3aa: CASSPDSYGYTF

abundance: -
d_gene: TRBD1
j_gene: TRBJ2-4
v_gene: TRBV5-1
CDR3nt: TGCGCCAGCAGCATGCGCCCGATGACAGGGGGAGCCAAAAACATTCAGTACTTC
CDR3aa: CASSMRPMTGGAKNIQYF

abundance: -
d_gene: -
j_gene: TRBJ1-1
v_gene: TRBV29-1
CDR3nt: TGCAGCGTTGGGGGAACTGTCACTGAAGCTTTCTTT
CDR3aa: CSVGGTVTEAFF

abundance: once
d_gene: TRBD1
j_gene: TRBJ2-1
v_gene: TRBV3-1/TRBV3-2
CDR3nt: TGTGCCAGCAGCCAAAGAACGGGACAGAACAATGAGCAGTTCTTC
CDR3aa: CASSQRTGQNNEQFF

abundance: -
d_gene: -
j_gene: TRBJ1-1
v_gene: TRBV3-1/TRBV3-2
CDR3nt: TGTGCCAGCAGCCAAGAAATCTGGGTCTTCTTT
CDR3aa: CASSQEIWVFF

abundance: many
d_gene: -
j_gene: TRBJ2-7
v_gene: TRBV10-3
CDR3nt: TGTGCCATCAGTGAGCAGGGCGGCTTATACGAGCAGTACTTC
CDR3aa: CAISEQGGLYEQYF

abundance: -
d_gene: -
j_gene: TRBJ2-1
v_gene: TRBV7-9
CDR3nt: TGTGCCAGCAGCTTTAACTCTAATGAGCAGTTCTTC
CDR3aa: CASSFNSNEQFF

abundance: -
d_gene: TRBD1
j_gene: TRBJ1-1
v_gene: TRBV27
CDR3nt: TGTGCCAGCAGCTCAAGGACAGGGACTTTCACTGAAGCTTTCTTT
CDR3aa: CASSSRTGTFTEAFF

abundance: -
d_gene: -
j_gene: TRBJ1-1
v_gene: TRBV7-9
CDR3nt: TGTGCCAGCAGCCTCAGACAGACTAACACTGAAGCTTTCTTT
CDR3aa: CASSLRQTNTEAFF

abundance: -
d_gene: TRBD1
j_gene: TRBJ1-1
v_gene: TRBV2
CDR3nt: TGTGCCAGCCAAGCCCCCAGGGGGCAGAACACTGAAGCTTTCTTT
CDR3aa: CASQAPRGQNTEAFF

abundance: once
d_gene: -
j_gene: TRBJ1-2
v_gene: TRBV7-2
CDR3nt: TGTGCCAGCAGCTTCCTAGGGGTTAGGGATGGCTACACCTTC
CDR3aa: CASSFLGVRDGYTF

abundance: -
d_gene: TRBD1
j_gene: TRBJ2-5
v_gene: TRBV11-2
CDR3nt: TGTGCCAGCAGCTTAAGGGGCCGGGACAGCCGTGGAGAGACCCAGTACTTC
CDR3aa: CASSLRGRDSRGETQYF